The source of this T cell receptor (beta chain) is a study of blood T cell repertoires in COVID-19. This clone was observed a single time. Only in-frame clones appear in the TCRdb table, and some are missing; sequencing was by immunoSEQ multiplex PCR. The sample yields a few hundred thousand clones, around 84% seen once. This CDR3 spans 14 amino acids. CDR1 and CDR2 from the germline V gene are MDHEN and SYDVKM. The V gene end was trimmed by 4 bases and the J gene end by 12 bases; junction bases not matched to a gene: 7. The chain has TRBV28 and TRBJ1-4; 11 bases are shared with TRBD1. The sequence derives from a woman between 35 and 50 years old who had recovered from COVID-19. Input material: peripheral blood. The CDR3 DNA reads TGTGCCAGCAGTTCCGGACAGGGGGCTATCCAACTGTTTTTT. Translating it yields CASSSGQGAIQLFF.